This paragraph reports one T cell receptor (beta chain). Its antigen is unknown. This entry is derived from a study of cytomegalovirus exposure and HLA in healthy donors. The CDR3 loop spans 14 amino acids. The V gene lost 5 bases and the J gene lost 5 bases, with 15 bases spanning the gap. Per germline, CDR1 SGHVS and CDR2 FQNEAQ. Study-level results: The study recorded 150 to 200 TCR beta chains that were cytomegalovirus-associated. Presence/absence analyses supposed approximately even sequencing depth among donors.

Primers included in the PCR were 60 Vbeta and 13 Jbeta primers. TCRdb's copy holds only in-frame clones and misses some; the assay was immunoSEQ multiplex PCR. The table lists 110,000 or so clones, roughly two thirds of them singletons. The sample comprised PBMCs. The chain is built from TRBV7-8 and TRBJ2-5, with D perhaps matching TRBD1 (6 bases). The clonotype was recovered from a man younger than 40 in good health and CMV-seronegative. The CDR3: CASSPGTGMETQYF. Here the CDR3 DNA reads TGTGCCAGCAGCCCCGGAACAGGGATGGAGACCCAGTACTTC.